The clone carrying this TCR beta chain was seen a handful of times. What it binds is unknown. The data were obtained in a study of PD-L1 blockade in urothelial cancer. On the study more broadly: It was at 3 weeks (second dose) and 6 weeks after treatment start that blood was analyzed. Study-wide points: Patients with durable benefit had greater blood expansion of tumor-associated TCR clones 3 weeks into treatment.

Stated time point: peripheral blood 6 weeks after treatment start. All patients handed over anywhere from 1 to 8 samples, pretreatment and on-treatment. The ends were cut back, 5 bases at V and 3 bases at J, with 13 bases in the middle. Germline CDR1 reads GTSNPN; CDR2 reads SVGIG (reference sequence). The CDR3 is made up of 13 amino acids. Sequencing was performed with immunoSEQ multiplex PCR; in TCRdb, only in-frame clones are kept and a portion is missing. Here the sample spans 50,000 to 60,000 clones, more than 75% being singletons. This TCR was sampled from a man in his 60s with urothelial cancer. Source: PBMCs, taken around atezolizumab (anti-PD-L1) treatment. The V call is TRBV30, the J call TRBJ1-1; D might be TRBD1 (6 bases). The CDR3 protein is CAWGRGEDTEAFF. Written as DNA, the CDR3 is TGTGCCTGGGGCAGGGGAGAGGACACTGAAGCTTTCTTT.